This T cell receptor beta chain was recorded in a study of blood T cell repertoires in COVID-19. V lost 2 bases, J lost 0 bases, and 13 bases lay in between. Germline V gives CDR1 GTSNPN, CDR2 SVGIG (reference sequence). This CDR3 contains 15 residues. In the original processing: Researchers report that nucleated cell counts were estimated from reference gene primer amplification. The method was immunoSEQ multiplex PCR; TCRdb's version includes in-frame clones alone and lacks a portion of them. Clone size and V and J calls were adopted from that table, with D and trimming inferred from the DNA. The table shows 300,000 to 400,000 clones, with approximately 87% occurring only once. Adults between roughly 18 and 95 years of age took part from under 30 US areas. Cohorts were determined from participant-reported clinical history.

This chain uses TRBV30 with TRBJ1-2; possible D gene TRBD1, 6 bases. Sequencing used PBMCs or T cells enriched from blood (not recorded which). The sequence was collected from a woman in her 30s with acute COVID-19. Here the CDR3 DNA reads TGTGCCTGGAGTAAATTCGCAGGGGCTAACTATGGCTACACCTTC. Protein: CAWSKFAGANYGYTF. The full variable domain, completed using reference TRBV30 and TRBJ1-2, is SQTIHQWPATLVQPVGSPLSLECTVEGTSNPNLYWYRQAAGRGLQLLFYSVGIGQISSEVPQNLSASRPQDRQFILSSKKLLLSDSGFYLCAWSKFAGANYGYTFGSGTRLTVV.